What follows are 32 T cell receptor beta chains derived from one specimen sequenced in a study of regulatory T cells in long-lasting Graves disease. The sample's time point: newly diagnosed GD, antithyroid drugs for less than 3 months. PBMC RNA was the source of the TCR library. Arm-PCR of CDR3 regions and iRepertoire HTBI primers were the basis on which TCR beta libraries were built. TCRdb ran MiXCR on the multiplex PCR reads and lists one entry per CDR3 protein. The table records a few hundred thousand distinct CDR3 sequences, about 17% of them present only once. The same specimen was also included in a second study, on T cells in Graves' hyperthyroidism and ophthalmopathy.

The specimen was peripheral blood mononuclear cells (PBMCs), collected at new diagnosis, from a patient treated with antithyroid drugs. The receptors were gathered from a woman aged 18-29 years with Graves disease.

The chain links TRBV28 to TRBJ1-6, with 7 bases matching TRBD1. The CDR3 length is 14 residues. The germline V gene has CDR1 MDHEN and CDR2 SYDVKM. V lost 11 bases, J lost 7 bases, and 11 bases stayed unmatched. The CDR3 loop reads CAGGRQGENSPLHF. The CDR3 coding sequence is TGTGCCGGGGGGAGACAGGGAGAGAATTCACCCCTCCACTTT.

The gene calls are TRBV20-1 and TRBJ2-6, with unresolved D. Trimming shortened V by 0 bases and J by 5 bases, and 5 bases separated the two germline ends. This CDR3 spans 13 amino acids. Germline-derived CDR1 and CDR2 are DFQATT and SNEGSKA (reference sequence). CDR3 bases: TGCAGTGCTAGAGATATACGGGCCAACGTCCTGACTTTC. Amino acid sequence: CSARDIRANVLTF.

This clonotype was counted ten times or more. The rearrangement joins TRBV29-1 to TRBJ2-7; D unresolved. CDR3 length equals 13 residues. Trimming stripped 3 bases from V and 2 bases from J, with 11 bases between. Per germline, CDR1 SQVTM and CDR2 ANQGSEA. The CDR3 loop reads CSVEADTAYEQYF. In DNA form, the CDR3 reads TGCAGCGTTGAGGCTGACACCGCCTACGAGCAGTACTTC.

About this clonotype: A read error may be the cause here, since a much bigger clone is one base away. The rearrangement links TRBV29-1 to TRBJ2-1; TRBD1 is a possible D gene (5 bases). Germline values: CDR1 SQVTM, CDR2 ANQGSEA. This CDR3 comprises 16 residues. Trimming removed 5 bases from V and 7 bases from J, with 24 bases in between. The CDR3 DNA reads TGCAGCGTTCTCCCCCGACAGTACAAGACACTGAATGAGCAGTTCTTC. Translated, it gives CSVLPRQYKTLNEQFF.

With respect to this clonotype: A far larger clone is a single base away, which makes a read error likely. This sequence joins TRBV19 and TRBJ2-1; 14 bases line up with TRBD2. The CDR3 has 14 amino acids. From germline, CDR1 is LNHDA and CDR2 SQIVND (reference sequence). With V trimmed by 9 bases and J by 11 bases, 9 bases remained unmatched. This CDR3 is CASSSGLAGDKQFF. In DNA, the CDR3 is TGTGCCAGCAGCTCGGGACTAGCGGGAGACAAGCAGTTCTTC.

At least ten counts were recorded for this clonotype. The chain recombines TRBV28 with TRBJ2-3; 11 bases are shared with TRBD2. V gave up 6 bases and J gave up 3 bases; unmatched junction bases: 5. The V gene's germline CDR1 is MDHEN and CDR2 SYDVKM. The CDR3 is made up of 15 amino acids. The CDR3, as DNA: TGTGCCAGCAGGGCAACTAGCGGGAGAACAGATACGCAGTATTTT. Translating gives CASRATSGRTDTQYF. Full variable domain (outside the CDR3, taken from reference TRBV28 and TRBJ2-3): DVKVTQSSRYLVKRTGEKVFLECVQDMDHENMFWYRQDPGLGLRLIYFSYDVKMKEKGDIPEGYSVSREKKERFSLILESASTNQTSMYLCASRATSGRTDTQYFGPGTRLTVL.

This chain connects TRBV6-5 to TRBJ1-1; D unclear. The germline gives CDR1 MNHEY, CDR2 SVGAGI. The CDR3 runs 12 residues. V lost 3 bases and J 1 base, leaving 3 bases between the germline ends. The CDR3 nucleotides are TGTGCCAGCAGTTATAAGAACACTGAAGCTTTCTTT. This translates into CASSYKNTEAFF.

There are many counts of this clonotype. The rearrangement uses TRBV12-5 and TRBJ1-1; D is unresolved. The length of the CDR3 is 13 residues. Germline-derived CDR1 and CDR2 are LGHNT and FRNRAP. The V end lost 2 bases, the J end lost 0 bases, and 4 bases lay between the germline ends. As DNA, the CDR3 is TGTGCTAGTGGTTTGTCATTGAACACTGAAGCTTTCTTT. This gives the protein CASGLSLNTEAFF.

This chain links TRBV25-1 with TRBJ1-2, with 7 bases fitting TRBD1. The J segment lost 5 bases and the V segment lost 1 base, leaving 7 bases of the junction unmatched. The CDR3 runs to 15 residues. CDR1 MGHDK and CDR2 SYGVNS come from the germline V gene. The CDR3 sequence is CASSEFEGARYGYTF. The CDR3 coding sequence is TGTGCCAGCAGTGAATTTGAGGGGGCCAGGTATGGCTACACCTTC.

The rearrangement joins TRBV6-5 to TRBJ1-1; D ambiguous. This CDR3 has 11 residues. V lost 2 bases, J lost 12 bases, and 10 bases lay in between. Germline V gene sequence: CDR1 MNHEY, CDR2 SVGAGI. DNA for the CDR3: TGTGCCAGCAGTTACGCGAAGCACTCTTTCTTT. It codes for CASSYAKHSFF.

The V and J genes are TRBV7-9 and TRBJ1-4; 7 bases fit TRBD1. Losses at the gene ends were 5 bases for V and 3 bases for J; bases not matched to a gene: 12. Germline CDR1 SEHNR, CDR2 FQNEAQ (reference sequence). CDR3 size: 17 residues. The CDR3 loop reads CASSHLIPGQPNEKLFF. The CDR3 DNA sequence: TGTGCCAGCAGCCACTTAATACCGGGACAGCCTAATGAAAAACTGTTTTTT.

The gene calls are TRBV6-1 and TRBJ2-1; TRBD1 matches 9 bases. V trimming: 6 bases; J trimming: 8 bases; junction bases outside the gene matches: 11. The CDR3 spans 15 residues. The V gene's germline CDR1 is MNHNS and CDR2 SASEGT. This chain's CDR3 is CASSLRDRVGYEQFF. CDR3 sequence (DNA): TGTGCCAGCAGCCTCCGGGACAGGGTTGGCTATGAGCAGTTCTTC.

This clonotype was seen many times. V and J are TRBV7-9 and TRBJ2-7; D is tentatively TRBD1 or TRBD2 (7 bases each). The V end lost 5 bases, the J end lost 2 bases, and 25 bases lay between the germline ends. From germline, CDR1 is SEHNR and CDR2 FQNEAQ (reference sequence). This CDR3 comprises 18 residues. CDR3 sequence reads: CASSPGGWAGDRTYEQYF. DNA for the CDR3: TGTGCCAGCAGCCCTGGAGGCTGGGCGGGGGACAGAACCTACGAGCAGTACTTC.

There are many counts of this clonotype. The CDR3 protein is CASSPPRSELEKLFF. CDR3 coding DNA: TGTGCCAGCTCACCACCGCGGTCCGAGCTCGAAAAACTGTTTTTT. The chain carries TRBV18 and TRBJ1-4, with unresolved D. Germline V gives CDR1 KGHSH, CDR2 LQKENI. CDR3 length equals 15 residues. Trimming took 0 bases from V and 8 from J, leaving 13 bases between them.

This clonotype was detected ten times or more. The V and J genes are TRBV28 and TRBJ2-1; TRBD2 matches 10 bases. The germline gives CDR1 MDHEN, CDR2 SYDVKM. The CDR3 spans 15 residues. V dropped 2 bases and J dropped 9; count of bases not matched to a gene: 7. As DNA, the CDR3 is TGTGCCAGCAGTTTAGGGACTAGCGCGGGGGGTGAGCAGTTCTTC. Amino acid sequence: CASSLGTSAGGEQFF.

This chain connects TRBV28 to TRBJ1-4, with 8 bases identical to TRBD1. CDR1 is MDHEN and CDR2 is SYDVKM in the germline V gene. The V segment lost 6 bases and the J segment 8 bases; nucleotides outside the gene matches: 8. The CDR3 spans 14 residues. The CDR3 DNA sequence: TGTGCCAGCAGCGGACAGGGCTTATCGGAAAAACTGTTTTTT. Encoded protein: CASSGQGLSEKLFF.

This clonotype was observed many times. The CDR3 coding sequence is TGCGCCAGCAGCATATCCGGGACTAGCGGGGGGGCCCGGCCAGATACGCAGTATTTT. Translated: CASSISGTSGGARPDTQYF. This chain uses TRBV5-1 with TRBJ2-3, with 16 bases lining up with TRBD2. Germline assignment: CDR1 SGHRS and CDR2 YFSETQ. The CDR3 totals 19 residues. J was trimmed by 4 bases and V by 4 bases; bases with no gene match: 12.

This clonotype was detected ten times or more. This chain links TRBV20-1 with TRBJ2-1, with D possibly matching TRBD2 (6 bases). In germline, CDR1 is DFQATT, CDR2 SNEGSKA (reference sequence). Trimming pared 2 bases from V and 3 bases from J, leaving 20 bases between. The CDR3 loop spans 17 amino acids. CDR3 residues: CSARHSGLPLYYNEQFF. CDR3 coding DNA: TGCAGTGCTAGACACAGCGGGCTACCCTTATACTACAATGAGCAGTTCTTC.

This clonotype came up once. The chain is built from TRBV19 and TRBJ2-2; TRBD1 matches 10 bases. Germline V lookup: CDR1 LNHDA, CDR2 SQIVND (reference sequence). This CDR3 is 15 amino acids long. Trimming cost V 4 bases and J 4 bases; bases outside gene matches: 3. The CDR3 DNA is TGTGCCAGTAGTACCGGGACAGGGGTCACCGGGGAGCTGTTTTTT. It codes for CASSTGTGVTGELFF.

This clonotype was seen at least ten times. V and J are TRBV5-1 and TRBJ2-7; D gene ambiguous. Between the trimmed V and J ends, which lost 2 bases and 2 bases, there was a span of 14 bases. CDR3 size: 15 residues. Looked up from germline, CDR1 is SGHRS and CDR2 is YFSETQ. Written as DNA, the CDR3 is TGCGCCAGCAGCTTCGATGGTAACGCAGCCTACGAGCAGTACTTC. Amino acid sequence: CASSFDGNAAYEQYF.

As DNA, the CDR3 is TGTGCCAGCAGTGGAGGACAGGGGGGGGGTCAGCCCCAGCATTTT. This gives the protein CASSGGQGGGQPQHF. The chain joins TRBV6-1 to TRBJ1-5; 10 bases match TRBD1. There are 15 residues in the CDR3. Germline values: CDR1 MNHNS, CDR2 SASEGT. Losses at the gene ends were 4 bases for V and 6 bases for J; bases not matched to a gene: 6.

This clonotype occurred a few times. V is TRBV7-9 and J is TRBJ1-2, with 9 nucleotides matching TRBD1. The CDR3 contains 13 residues. V lost 5 bases, J lost 8 bases, and 6 bases stayed unmatched. Germline CDR1 and CDR2: SEHNR and FQNEAQ (reference sequence). CDR3 nucleotides: TGTGCCAGCAGCGTGGACAGGGGTGTCGGCTACACCTTC. The encoded protein is CASSVDRGVGYTF.

The sample holds a few counts of this clonotype. V usage is TRBV7-9 and J usage is TRBJ2-7; the D gene is possibly TRBD1 (6 bases). Germline-derived CDR1 and CDR2 are SEHNR and FQNEAQ (reference sequence). The CDR3 consists of 15 residues. Trimming took off 1 base at V and 4 bases at J, with 14 bases between the two ends. CDR3 protein: CASSLGSDSVYEQYF. The CDR3 DNA reads as TGTGCCAGCAGCTTAGGGTCGGACAGTGTTTACGAGCAGTACTTC.

This clonotype has at least ten counts. CDR3 DNA sequence: TGTGCCAGCAGCTTAGGACCCCCTGACACAGATACGCAGTATTTT. It translates to CASSLGPPDTDTQYF. The chain combines TRBV11-2 with TRBJ2-3; D not certain. CDR1 and CDR2 (germline): SGHAT, FQNNGV. CDR3 length: 15 residues. Trimming removed 1 base at V and 2 bases at J, with 10 bases between.

This clonotype was seen only a few times. The rearrangement links TRBV7-6 to TRBJ2-7; 12 positions match TRBD2. V shed 4 bases, J shed 4 bases, and the junction held 5 bases outside the gene matches. From germline, CDR1 is SGHVS and CDR2 FNYEAQ. The CDR3 is 15 amino acids. The CDR3 coding sequence is TGTGCCAGCAGCTCAAGACTAGCGGGAGTGTACGAGCAGTACTTC. Protein sequence: CASSSRLAGVYEQYF.

This clonotype has just a few counts. The chain employs TRBV5-6 and TRBJ2-3, with D possibly matching TRBD1 (5 bases). Germline V CDR1 and CDR2: SGHDT, YYEEEE. The CDR3 covers 15 residues. The V gene lost 7 bases and the J gene lost 7 bases, with 22 bases spanning the gap. For the CDR3, the DNA is TGTGCCAGCGTCAGCGTCGGGCAGGGTATGCATACGCAGTATTTT. This gives the protein CASVSVGQGMHTQYF. Variable domain in full (rest from reference TRBV5-6 and TRBJ2-3): DAGVTQSPTHLIKTRGQQVTLRCSPKSGHDTVSWYQQALGQGPQFIFQYYEEEERQRGNFPDRFSGHQFPNYSSELNVNALLLGDSALYLCASVSVGQGMHTQYFGPGTRLTVL.

This clonotype was seen many times. The rearrangement links TRBV28 to TRBJ2-7, with D uncertain. The CDR3 is 14 residues long. CDR1 is MDHEN, CDR2 SYDVKM, per germline. V shed 3 bases and J shed 2 bases, with 11 bases lying between them. The CDR3 protein is CASSFDGLTYEQYF. The CDR3 coding sequence is TGTGCCAGCAGTTTTGACGGATTGACCTACGAGCAGTACTTC.

This clonotype was found many times. The V call is TRBV30, the J call TRBJ2-1; 9 bases map to TRBD1. J gave up 4 bases and V 2 bases, and 3 bases lay outside the gene matches. Germline-derived CDR1 and CDR2 are GTSNPN and SVGIG (reference sequence). CDR3 size: 14 residues. The CDR3 DNA sequence: TGTGCCTGGAGTCGGGGGACAGGGTACAATGAGCAGTTCTTC. Encoded protein: CAWSRGTGYNEQFF.

V gene TRBV12-3 or TRBV12-4 combines with J gene TRBJ1-5, with a tentative D call TRBD1 (5 bases). Trimming pared 6 bases from V and 5 bases from J, leaving 14 bases between. The CDR3 sequence is 14 residues long. The DNA of the CDR3 is TGTGCCAGCAGAGGCAGGGTAAACGATCAGCCCCAGCATTTT. Amino acids: CASRGRVNDQPQHF.

This clonotype was counted many times. The V call is TRBV29-1, the J call TRBJ2-1, with 8 bases fitting TRBD2. Germline CDR1 is SQVTM and CDR2 is ANQGSEA. V trimming: 6 bases; J trimming: 5 bases; junction bases outside the gene matches: 9. CDR3 size: 14 residues. Here the CDR3 DNA reads TGCAGCGTCCCGGGACTAGGGATTCACAATGAGCAGTTCTTC. Protein sequence: CSVPGLGIHNEQFF.

A word on this clonotype: This may be a read error: a much more frequent sequence differs by one nucleotide. V and J are TRBV5-1 and TRBJ2-7, with 8 bases aligning to TRBD1. The CDR3 totals 15 residues. The germline V gene encodes CDR1 SGHRS and CDR2 YFSETQ. CDR3 loop: CASGRAGTGSYERYF. CDR3 nucleotides: TGCGCCAGCGGCCGAGCCGGGACAGGCTCCTACGAGCGGTACTTC.

This clonotype was seen many times. As DNA, the CDR3 is TGTGCCAGCAGCCAACACCGCACATCTGGGGCCAACGTCCTGACTTTC. Translating it yields CASSQHRTSGANVLTF. This sequence joins TRBV3-1 and TRBJ2-6, with D hard to call. Germline V CDR1 and CDR2: LGHDT, YNNKEL (reference sequence). The CDR3 has 16 amino acids. The V gene lost 2 bases and the J gene lost 1 base, with 9 bases spanning the gap.